A single sample is the source of the 17 T cell receptor beta chains below, sequenced in a study of Ad26.COV2.S vaccination and SARS-CoV-2 variants. Treatment of the sample: roughly 19 received Ad26.COV2.S at low or high dose, single or two shots; about 5 received placebo; per-sample allocation not given. Sampling occurred on day 63 after the first vaccine or placebo injection. TCRdb keeps only in-frame clones here, not all; method: immunoSEQ multiplex PCR. The data hold roughly 500,000 clones, with 75% to 90% observed a single time. The sequences come from peripheral blood, collected in a trial of Ad26.COV2.S vaccine versus placebo. The receptor set was obtained from a person aged 18 to 65 who received the Ad26.COV2.S COVID-19 vaccine or a placebo.

The rearrangement links TRBV19 to TRBJ1-1; 10 bases agree with TRBD1. V dropped 8 bases and J dropped 6; count of bases not matched to a gene: 12. CDR1 and CDR2 (germline): LNHDA, SQIVND (reference sequence). CDR3 size: 15 residues. The CDR3 reads CASLLGTGVVSEAFF. CDR3 nucleotides: TGTGCCAGTTTACTAGGGACAGGGGTTGTTTCTGAAGCTTTCTTT.

This clone was seen just once. The V gene is TRBV7-8, the J gene TRBJ2-3, with 8 bases matching TRBD2. Trimming at V came to 5 bases and at J to 0 bases, leaving 7 bases not matched to a gene. The CDR3 length is 16 residues. Germline lookup yields CDR1 SGHVS and CDR2 FQNEAQ. DNA of the CDR3: TGTGCCAGCAGCCCTTTCGGGAGGGCTAGCACAGATACGCAGTATTTT. Translation: CASSPFGRASTDTQYF.

This chain links TRBV5-6 with TRBJ2-7, with a weak D call TRBD2 (6 bases). Trimming took 3 bases from V and 4 from J, leaving 8 bases between them. CDR3 length equals 12 residues. Germline-derived CDR1 and CDR2 are SGHDT and YYEEEE. The CDR3, as DNA: TGTGCCAGCAGCTCGGGAGAATACGAGCAGTACGTC. It is translated as CASSSGEYEQYV.

The V and J genes are TRBV7-9 and TRBJ1-2; tentatively, D is TRBD1 (6 bases). Germline V gives CDR1 SEHNR, CDR2 FQNEAQ (reference sequence). V lost 3 bases, J lost 6 bases, and 14 bases lay in between. The CDR3 has 14 residues. The CDR3 spells CASSFRDTWDGYTF. CDR3 in DNA: TGTGCCAGCAGCTTCCGGGACACCTGGGATGGCTACACCTTC. The whole variable domain, filled in from reference TRBV7-9 and TRBJ1-2, reads DTGVSQNPRHKITKRGQNVTFRCDPISEHNRLYWYRQTLGQGPEFLTYFQNEAQLEKSRLLSDRFSAERPKGSFSTLEIQRTEQGDSAMYLCASSFRDTWDGYTFGSGTRLTVV.

The gene calls are TRBV27 and TRBJ2-6; D is unresolved. Trimming took off 6 bases at V and 0 bases at J, with 9 bases between the two ends. Germline V gene sequence: CDR1 MNHEY, CDR2 SMNVEV (reference sequence). The CDR3 is 15 residues long. The CDR3 sequence is CASRVLGSGANVLTF. As DNA, the CDR3 is TGTGCCAGCAGGGTGTTGGGCTCTGGGGCCAACGTCCTGACTTTC.

This chain joins TRBV3-1 (or the pseudogene TRBV3-2) and TRBJ2-5, with 8 bases identical to TRBD2. After removal of 4 bases from V and 7 bases from J, the junction contained 14 bases not matched to a gene. The CDR3 totals 16 residues. Germline V gene sequence: CDR1 LGHDT, CDR2 YNNKEL (reference sequence). The CDR3 protein is CASSLFPPPGGGTQYF. For the CDR3, the DNA is TGTGCCAGCAGCCTATTCCCCCCGCCGGGAGGGGGGACCCAGTACTTC.

The chain joins TRBV9 to TRBJ1-6; D is uncertain. The germline V gene encodes CDR1 SGDLS and CDR2 YYNGEE. V shed 4 bases and J shed 7 bases, with 9 bases lying between them. The CDR3 runs to 13 residues. The CDR3 DNA sequence: TGTGCCAGCAGCCCCGGTGGGAATTCACCCCTCCACTTT. This encodes CASSPGGNSPLHF. The full variable domain, completed using reference TRBV9 and TRBJ1-6, is DSGVTQTPKHLITATGQRVTLRCSPRSGDLSVYWYQQSLDQGLQFLIQYYNGEERAKGNILERFSAQQFPDLHSELNLSSLELGDSALYFCASSPGGNSPLHFGNGTRLTVT.

This rearrangement joins TRBV3-1 (or the pseudogene TRBV3-2) to TRBJ2-5; D call uncertain. Per germline, CDR1 LGHDT and CDR2 YNNKEL (reference sequence). The CDR3 has 15 amino acids. Trimming removed 8 bases from V and 4 bases from J, with 20 bases in between. The CDR3 here is CASRKDSEGPETQYF. In DNA form, the CDR3 reads TGTGCCAGCCGGAAAGATAGTGAAGGGCCAGAGACCCAGTACTTC.

The chain carries TRBV28 and TRBJ1-5; D remains unclear. V was clipped by 2 bases and J by 5 bases, with 16 bases between them. The CDR3 covers 16 residues. Germline CDR1 reads MDHEN; CDR2 reads SYDVKM. The CDR3 nucleotides read TGTGCCAGCAGTTTAATGTCCACCGGGAGCTATCAGCCCCAGCATTTT. Translated: CASSLMSTGSYQPQHF.

The J gene is TRBJ2-2, the V gene TRBV5-1; maybe TRBD1 (6 bases). V was pared by 4 bases and J by 7 bases, with 20 bases between. The CDR3 has 16 amino acids. Germline loops: CDR1 SGHRS, CDR2 YFSETQ. The DNA for the CDR3 is TGCGCCAGCAGCCCCGGGTCAGGGGTCGTCGGCGGGGAGCTGTTTTTT. Encoded protein: CASSPGSGVVGGELFF.

This clone was seen only once. The genes are TRBV6-2 or TRBV6-3 and TRBJ1-6, with a weak D call TRBD1 (5 bases). There are 15 residues in the CDR3. Trimming stripped 2 bases from V and 1 base from J, with 6 bases between. Germline values: CDR1 MNHEY, CDR2 SVGEGT. The CDR3 here is CASSYRGSYNSPLHF. CDR3 in DNA: TGTGCCAGCAGTTACAGGGGATCCTATAATTCACCCCTCCACTTT.

This clone showed up just a few times. The chain links TRBV28 to TRBJ1-2; maybe TRBD1 (6 bases). The germline gives CDR1 MDHEN, CDR2 SYDVKM. The CDR3 is 13 residues long. Trimming stripped 8 bases from V and 8 bases from J, with 18 bases between. The CDR3 DNA reads TGTGCCAGCTTGACCGGGGGGCGGCGGGGCTACACCTTC. It is translated as CASLTGGRRGYTF.

This chain uses TRBV7-9 with TRBJ1-1; D gene ambiguous. The CDR3 has 13 residues. From germline, CDR1 is SEHNR and CDR2 FQNEAQ (reference sequence). Trimming stripped 5 bases from V and 8 bases from J, with 15 bases between. The CDR3 reads CASSRVGGGEAFF. CDR3 bases: TGTGCCAGCAGCAGGGTGGGTGGAGGGGAAGCTTTCTTT.

The rearrangement joins TRBV15 to TRBJ2-7, with 9 bases that match TRBD1. CDR3 length: 17 residues. The V and J ends lost 0 bases and 1 base, in that order; junction bases with no gene match: 7. Germline assignment: CDR1 LNHNV and CDR2 YYDKDF (reference sequence). CDR3: CATSRDGFGQGSYEQYV. The CDR3 nucleotides read TGTGCCACCAGCAGAGATGGTTTTGGACAGGGGTCCTACGAGCAGTACGTC.

V is TRBV5-1 and J is TRBJ2-1, with D perhaps given as TRBD1 or TRBD2 (6 bases each). This CDR3 comprises 15 residues. Germline values: CDR1 SGHRS, CDR2 YFSETQ. Deletions cut 4 bases from V and 5 bases from J, with 16 bases between. The CDR3 reads CASSPGVGGNNEQFF. The CDR3 nucleotides read TGCGCCAGCAGCCCCGGAGTCGGGGGCAACAATGAGCAGTTCTTC.

The chain employs TRBV24-1 and TRBJ2-3; the match to TRBD1 covers 7 bases. This CDR3 comprises 15 residues. Germline V gives CDR1 KGHDR, CDR2 SFDVKD. V lost 7 bases, J lost 0 bases, and 6 bases stayed unmatched. As DNA, the CDR3 is TGTGCCACCAGGATGGGACAGTCAAGCACAGATACGCAGTATTTT. Its protein product is CATRMGQSSTDTQYF.

This chain links TRBV18 with TRBJ2-7, with unresolved D. CDR3 length: 15 residues. V lost 2 bases to trimming and J lost 2 bases, with 13 bases between them. The germline gives CDR1 KGHSH, CDR2 LQKENI. CDR3 residues: CASSPFTTLTYEQYF. Written as DNA, the CDR3 is TGTGCCAGCTCACCATTCACGACGTTGACCTACGAGCAGTACTTC.